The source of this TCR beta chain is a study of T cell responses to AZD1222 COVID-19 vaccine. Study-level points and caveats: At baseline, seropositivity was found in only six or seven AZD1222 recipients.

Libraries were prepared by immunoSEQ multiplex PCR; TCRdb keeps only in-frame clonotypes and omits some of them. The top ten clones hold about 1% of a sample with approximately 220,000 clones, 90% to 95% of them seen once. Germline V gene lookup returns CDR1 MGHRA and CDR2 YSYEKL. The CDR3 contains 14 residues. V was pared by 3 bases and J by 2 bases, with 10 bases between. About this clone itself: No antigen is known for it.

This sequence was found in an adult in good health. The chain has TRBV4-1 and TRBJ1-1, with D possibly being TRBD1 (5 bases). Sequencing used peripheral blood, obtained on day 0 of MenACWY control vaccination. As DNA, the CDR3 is TGCGCCAGCAGCCAGGACACCTTAAACACTGAAGCTTTCTTT. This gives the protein CASSQDTLNTEAFF.